This record concerns one TCR beta chain sequence. Its antigen is not identified. Healthy bone marrow donors formed the donor group. This record comes from a study of cytomegalovirus exposure and HLA in healthy donors. Researchers ran the PCR with 60 Vbeta and 13 Jbeta primers. TCRdb's copy holds only in-frame clones and misses some; the assay was immunoSEQ multiplex PCR. The table has about 190,000 clones, around 67% seen once. Per germline, CDR1 MDHEN and CDR2 SYDVKM. V shed 4 bases and J 5 bases; nucleotides not matched to a gene: 8. The CDR3 extends over 15 amino acids. General study results and limits: Most sequenced TCRs were rare (though some public TCRs occurred in many donors).

Sequencing was done on a sample of PBMCs. This receptor was identified in a woman in her twenties or thirties in good health and CMV-seropositive. The gene calls are TRBV28 and TRBJ2-3; 8 nucleotides line up with TRBD2. CDR3 residues: CASSSSGSEGDTQYF. As DNA, the CDR3 is TGTGCCAGCAGTTCCAGCGGGAGTGAGGGAGATACGCAGTATTTT.